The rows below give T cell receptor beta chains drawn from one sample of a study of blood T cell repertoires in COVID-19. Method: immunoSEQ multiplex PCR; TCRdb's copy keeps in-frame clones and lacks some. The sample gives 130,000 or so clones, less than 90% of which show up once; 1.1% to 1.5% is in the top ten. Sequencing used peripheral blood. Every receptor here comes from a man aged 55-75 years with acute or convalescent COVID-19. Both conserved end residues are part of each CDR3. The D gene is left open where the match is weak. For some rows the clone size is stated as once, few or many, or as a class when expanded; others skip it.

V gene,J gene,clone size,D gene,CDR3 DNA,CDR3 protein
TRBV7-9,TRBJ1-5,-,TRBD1,TGTGCCAGCAGCTTGGGACAGGGGAGGCCCCAGCATTTT,CASSLGQGRPQHF
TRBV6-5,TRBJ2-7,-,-,TGTGCCAGCAGGTCGACAGGTTCGCCCTACGAGCAGTACTTC,CASRSTGSPYEQYF
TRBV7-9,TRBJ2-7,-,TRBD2,TGTGCCAGCAGCCTGGGACTAGCTAACGAGCAGTACTTC,CASSLGLANEQYF
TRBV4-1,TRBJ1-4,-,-,TGCGCCAGCAGCCAAGAGGGAGGGCTAATTAATGAAAAACTGTTTTTT,CASSQEGGLINEKLFF
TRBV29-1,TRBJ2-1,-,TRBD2,TGCAGCGTTGCGCCCGGGAGGGCAAACAATGAGCAGTTCTTC,CSVAPGRANNEQFF
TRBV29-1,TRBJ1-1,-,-,TGCAGCGTTGAAAACACCTTAGGACAGACTGAAGCTTTCTTT,CSVENTLGQTEAFF
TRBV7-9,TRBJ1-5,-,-,TGTGCCAGCAGCAACCAGGGACTGAGCAATCAGCCCCAGCATTTT,CASSNQGLSNQPQHF
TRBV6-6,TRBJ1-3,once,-,TGTGCCAGCAGTTACTCAGGGGTTGGAAACACCATATATTTT,CASSYSGVGNTIYF
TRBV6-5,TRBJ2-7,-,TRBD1,TGTGCCAGCAGAACACAGGGGATCCCCTACGAGCAGTACTTC,CASRTQGIPYEQYF
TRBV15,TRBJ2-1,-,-,TGTGCCACCAGCAGGGGGGCCAGGGCCGATGAGCAGTTCTTC,CATSRGARADEQFF
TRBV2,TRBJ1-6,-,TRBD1,TGTGCCAGCAGCACAGGGGGTAGCTCACCCCTCCACTTT,CASSTGGSSPLHF
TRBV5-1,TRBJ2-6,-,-,TGCGCCAGCAGCAGTCAGACTGGGGCCAACGTCCTGACTTTC,CASSSQTGANVLTF
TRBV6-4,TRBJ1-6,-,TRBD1,TGTGCCAGCAGTGAGACAGGGGATAATTCACCCCTCCACTTT,CASSETGDNSPLHF
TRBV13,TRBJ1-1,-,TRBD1,TGTGCCAGCAGCCAAGACAGGGGGTACACTGAAGCTTTCTTT,CASSQDRGYTEAFF
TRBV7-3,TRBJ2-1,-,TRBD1,TGTGCCAGCAGCTTACTGGGGGACAGTGGCTATGAGCAGTTCTTC,CASSLLGDSGYEQFF
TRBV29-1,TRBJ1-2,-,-,TGCAGCGTTGAACTCCAGGGAGGGTATGGCTACACCTTC,CSVELQGGYGYTF
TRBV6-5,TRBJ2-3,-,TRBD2,TGTGCCAGCAGTACCAGCGGGAGTGGGACAGATACGCAGTATTTT,CASSTSGSGTDTQYF